This T cell receptor beta chain was observed in a study of blood T cell repertoires in COVID-19. V dropped 7 bases and J dropped 2; count of bases not matched to a gene: 5. The CDR3 sequence is 14 residues long. Germline values: CDR1 SQVTM, CDR2 ANQGSEA. Profiling relied on immunoSEQ multiplex PCR, and the TCRdb table lists in-frame clones only, not all of them. This table holds about 110,000 clones, around 88% found once. The gene calls are TRBV29-1 and TRBJ2-3; 11 bases fit TRBD2. This clonotype originated in a man aged 50-60 years with active or convalescent COVID-19. The sequencing input was peripheral blood. In nucleotides, the CDR3 is TGCAGCGCTGGACTAGCGGGCGTCACAGATACGCAGTATTTT. Translation: CSAGLAGVTDTQYF.